This T cell receptor beta chain was obtained from a study of blood T cells in healthy people across ages. Study-level results: Per million T cells, the diversity of TCR beta decreased roughly linearly as age advanced.

The CDR3 runs 16 residues. CDR1 DFQATT and CDR2 SNEGSKA come from the germline V gene (reference sequence). With V trimmed by 0 bases and J by 0 bases, 5 bases remained unmatched. Together with a sample-barcoded 5' primer, a J-beta primer mix was included in a second PCR lasting roughly 6 to 12 cycles. Each CDR3 protein is one row after TCRdb ran MiXCR on the 5' RACE reads. Here the sample spans almost 1 million distinct CDR3 sequences, 51% being singletons. Of note for this clonotype: No antigen is known for it.

The origin of this receptor is a woman in her sixties in good health. The chain carries TRBV20-1 and TRBJ2-1; 7 bases agree with TRBD2. The sample was blood. The CDR3 DNA is TGCAGTGCTAGAGATCCAGCGGGGCACTCCTACAATGAGCAGTTCTTC. This translates into CSARDPAGHSYNEQFF.